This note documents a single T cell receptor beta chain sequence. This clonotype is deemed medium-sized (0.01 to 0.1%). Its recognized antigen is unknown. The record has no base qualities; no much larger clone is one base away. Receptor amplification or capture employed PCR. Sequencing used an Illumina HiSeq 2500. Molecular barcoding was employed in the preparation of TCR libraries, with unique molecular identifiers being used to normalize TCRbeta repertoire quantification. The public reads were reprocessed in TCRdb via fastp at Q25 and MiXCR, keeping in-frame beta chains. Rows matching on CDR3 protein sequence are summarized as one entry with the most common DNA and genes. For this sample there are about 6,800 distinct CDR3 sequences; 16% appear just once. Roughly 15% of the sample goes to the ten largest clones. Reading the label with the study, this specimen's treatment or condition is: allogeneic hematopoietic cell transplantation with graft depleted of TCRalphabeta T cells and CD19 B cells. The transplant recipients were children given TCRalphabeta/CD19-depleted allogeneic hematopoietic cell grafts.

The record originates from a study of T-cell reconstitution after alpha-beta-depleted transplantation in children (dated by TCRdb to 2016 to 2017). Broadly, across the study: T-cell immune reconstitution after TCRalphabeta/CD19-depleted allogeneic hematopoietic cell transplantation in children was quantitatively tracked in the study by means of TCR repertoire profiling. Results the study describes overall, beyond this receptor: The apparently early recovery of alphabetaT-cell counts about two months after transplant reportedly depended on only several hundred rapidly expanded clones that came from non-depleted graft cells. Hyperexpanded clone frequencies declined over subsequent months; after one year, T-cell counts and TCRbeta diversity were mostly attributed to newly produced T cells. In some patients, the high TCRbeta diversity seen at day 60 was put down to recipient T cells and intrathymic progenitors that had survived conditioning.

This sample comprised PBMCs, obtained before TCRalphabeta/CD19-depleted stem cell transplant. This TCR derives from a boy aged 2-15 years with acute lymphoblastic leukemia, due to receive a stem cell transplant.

The DNA sequence is as follows: TGTGCCAGCAGGGTACAGGGGGAGGCTTTCTTT. Translated, it gives CASRVQGEAFF. The V gene is TRBV12-3 or TRBV12-4 and the J gene is TRBJ1-1; 8 nucleotides in the junction match TRBD1. Trimming leaves V shorter by 6 bases and J shorter by 11 bases, with the junction holding 5 bases beyond the gene matches. From the cysteine up to the phenylalanine, the CDR3 has a length of 11 residues. The sequence is cut down to CDR3 DNA, 33 bases in frame from base 1.